Listed below are T cell receptor beta chains from one sample, sequenced in a study of molecular identifiers for immune sequencing clone quantification. TCRdb fed the PCR reads into MiXCR, producing one record per CDR3 protein. This sample has approximately 550,000 distinct CDR3 sequences; roughly 23% occur once, and the top ten carry approximately 0.84%. The specimen was naive CD8+ T cells from blood, with Jurkat cell RNA spiked in. These receptors all stem from a human donor in good health. Some libraries in this study had Jurkat cell RNA spiked in. Each CDR3 is given with its conserved first and last residue. A D gene is named only where the DNA matches it firmly. Where a row states a size, it is once, few, many or the class of an expanded clone; other rows omit it.

j_call | d_call | clone_size | v_call | cdr3_aa | cdr3_nt
TRBJ2-3 | TRBD2 | few | TRBV11-1 | CASSLTTSGSRHTQYF | TGTGCCAGCAGCTTAACGACTAGCGGGAGTCGGCATACGCAGTATTTT
TRBJ2-3 | . | . | TRBV9 | CASSPGAAPADTQYF | TGTGCCAGCAGCCCTGGGGCGGCGCCCGCAGATACGCAGTATTTT
TRBJ1-5 | . | many | TRBV5-5 | CASSLDPGAYQPQHF | TGTGCCAGCAGCTTGGATCCAGGGGCGTATCAGCCCCAGCATTTT
TRBJ1-2 | . | many | TRBV14 | CASSQDTGSPYGYTF | TGTGCCAGCAGCCAAGATACTGGGTCCCCCTATGGCTACACCTTC
TRBJ1-1 | . | . | TRBV2 | CASSDLAPDTEAFF | TGTGCCAGCAGTGATTTGGCGCCGGACACTGAAGCTTTCTTT
TRBJ2-3 | . | many | TRBV5-6 | CASSLAGTGVKDTQYF | TGTGCCAGCAGCTTGGCCGGAACGGGAGTGAAAGATACGCAGTATTTT
TRBJ1-4 | . | . | TRBV5-6 | CASRGTSDEKLFF | TGTGCCAGCAGAGGCACGTCGGATGAAAAACTGTTTTTT
TRBJ2-5 | TRBD2 | many | TRBV7-6 | CASSLTLAGGQETQYF | TGTGCCAGCAGCTTAACCCTAGCGGGAGGGCAAGAGACCCAGTACTTC
TRBJ2-1 | TRBD2 | many | TRBV4-2 | CASSGTSGGNEQFF | TGTGCCAGCAGCGGGACTAGCGGGGGCAATGAGCAGTTCTTC
TRBJ2-1 | . | many | TRBV27 | CASSLAPYNEQFF | TGTGCCAGCAGTCTAGCGCCGTACAATGAGCAGTTCTTC
TRBJ2-6 | TRBD1 | many | TRBV12-3/TRBV12-4 | CASRLDRAGANVLTF | TGTGCCAGCAGGCTTGACAGGGCCGGGGCCAACGTCCTGACTTTC
TRBJ2-3 | TRBD2 | many | TRBV28 | CASSVRLAGVRADTQYF | TGTGCCAGCAGTGTACGACTAGCGGGCGTACGAGCAGATACGCAGTATTTT
TRBJ1-5 | . | few | TRBV28 | CASSLFDNQPQHF | TGTGCCAGCAGTTTATTCGACAATCAGCCCCAGCATTTT
TRBJ2-3 | . | many | TRBV12-3/TRBV12-4 | CASHARDTQYF | TGTGCCTCCCACGCCAGGGATACGCAGTATTTT
TRBJ1-5 | . | many | TRBV27 | CASSPTVYQPQHF | TGTGCCAGCAGCCCGACCGTTTATCAGCCCCAGCATTTT
TRBJ2-1 | . | few | TRBV7-3 | CASSVQGGSAYNEQFF | TGTGCCAGCAGTGTGCAGGGCGGATCCGCCTACAATGAGCAGTTCTTC
TRBJ2-3 | TRBD2 | few | TRBV7-9 | CASSLNGGGTDTQYF | TGTGCCAGCAGCTTAAACGGGGGGGGCACAGATACGCAGTATTTT
TRBJ2-7 | . | . | TRBV27 | CASSLRTGLIYELYF | TGTGCCAGCAGTTTAAGAACAGGGCTTATCTACGAGCTGTACTTC
TRBJ2-1 | TRBD1 | few | TRBV10-3 | CAISPTFMGQDNEQFF | TGTGCCATCAGCCCTACTTTTATGGGACAGGACAATGAGCAGTTCTTC
TRBJ2-7 | . | . | TRBV20-1 | CSARPGGLEQYF | TGCAGTGCTAGGCCCGGGGGGCTCGAGCAGTACTTC
TRBJ2-1 | TRBD2 | few | TRBV6-1 | CASRGTSGYYNEQFF | TGTGCCAGCAGAGGGACTAGCGGCTACTACAATGAGCAGTTCTTC
TRBJ2-7 | . | . | TRBV5-1 | CASSTDLSYEQYF | TGCGCCAGCAGCACGGATCTGAGCTACGAGCAGTACTTC
TRBJ2-7 | . | . | TRBV9 | CASSVAGVLDEQYF | TGTGCCAGCAGCGTAGCGGGGGTGTTAGACGAGCAGTACTTC
TRBJ1-1 | . | many | TRBV2 | CASGLKVAEAFF | TGTGCCAGCGGCCTAAAAGTCGCTGAAGCTTTCTTT
TRBJ2-5 | . | . | TRBV7-9 | CASRTQGDETQYF | TGTGCCAGCAGAACACAGGGTGATGAGACCCAGTACTTC
TRBJ1-6 | . | . | TRBV30 | CAWSSGWNSPLHF | TGTGCCTGGAGCTCCGGTTGGAATTCACCCCTCCACTTT
TRBJ2-5 | . | many | TRBV6-2/TRBV6-3 | CASSYSRRQETQYF | TGTGCCAGCAGTTACTCGAGGCGCCAAGAGACCCAGTACTTC
TRBJ2-3 | TRBD2 | many | TRBV27 | CASSLDPLGTSGSTDTQYF | TGTGCCAGCAGTTTAGATCCCCTTGGGACTAGCGGGAGTACAGATACGCAGTATTTT
TRBJ2-7 | TRBD2 | . | TRBV7-9 | CASRTSGGETYEQYF | TGTGCCAGCAGGACTAGCGGGGGTGAGACCTACGAGCAGTACTTC
TRBJ2-2 | . | . | TRBV6-2/TRBV6-3 | CAIRGLGEQNTGGLFF | TGTGCCATCCGTGGACTCGGCGAGCAAAACACCGGGGGGCTGTTTTTT
TRBJ2-1 | TRBD2 | few | TRBV28 | CASRSRTSGYNEQFF | TGTGCCAGCAGGTCGAGAACTAGCGGGTACAATGAGCAGTTCTTC
TRBJ2-3 | . | few | TRBV6-2/TRBV6-3 | CASRMWESVDTQYF | TGTGCCAGCAGGATGTGGGAAAGCGTGGATACGCAGTATTTT
TRBJ2-5 | . | many | TRBV6-5 | CASSQQGPTQETQYF | TGTGCCAGCAGCCAACAGGGACCAACCCAAGAGACCCAGTACTTC
TRBJ1-5 | . | . | TRBV27 | CASSLQAGGQPQHF | TGTGCCAGCAGTTTACAAGCCGGTGGTCAGCCCCAGCATTTT